A selection of T cell receptor beta chains follows, all from one sample in a study of blood T cell repertoires in COVID-19. Using immunoSEQ multiplex PCR, the repertoire was profiled, and TCRdb retains in-frame clones only, with some absent. The sample holds approximately 230,000 clones; more than 60% are singletons and the top ten take around 4.1%. Material for sequencing was peripheral blood. Source of these receptors: a woman aged 40 to 55 with active or convalescent COVID-19. The CDR3 runs from the conserved cysteine through the conserved F or W. A D gene is named only where the DNA matches it firmly. The size of a clone is reported for some rows only, either as once, few or many, or as a class for expanded clones.

TRBV7-9	TRBD2	TRBJ2-1	.	15	CASSQLAGGYNEQFF	TGTGCCAGCAGTCAGCTAGCGGGGGGCTACAATGAGCAGTTCTTC
TRBV9	.	TRBJ1-1	.	15	CASSPMATAGTEAFF	TGTGCCAGCAGCCCCATGGCAACGGCGGGCACTGAAGCTTTCTTT
TRBV6-2/TRBV6-3	TRBD2	TRBJ2-7	.	16	CASSYGTSGLSYEQYF	TGTGCCAGCAGTTATGGGACTAGCGGCCTCTCCTACGAGCAGTACTTC
TRBV7-9	TRBD1	TRBJ2-2	few	15	CASSPGTGNTGELFF	TGTGCCAGCAGCCCAGGGACAGGGAACACCGGGGAGCTGTTTTTT
TRBV27	.	TRBJ2-5	.	14	CASRLYGYQETQYF	TGTGCCAGCAGACTTTACGGGTACCAAGAGACCCAGTACTTC
TRBV27	.	TRBJ2-2	.	15	CASSWAGGYVGELFF	TGTGCCAGCAGTTGGGCAGGGGGGTATGTCGGGGAGCTGTTTTTT
TRBV7-6	.	TRBJ1-3	.	13	CAIRLASGNTIYF	TGTGCCATCAGGCTTGCGTCCGGAAACACCATATATTTT
TRBV30	TRBD2	TRBJ2-1	.	13	CAWSSGGANEQFF	TGTGCCTGGAGTAGCGGGGGGGCTAATGAGCAGTTCTTC
TRBV19	.	TRBJ1-5	.	13	CASSGGGGQPQHF	TGTGCCAGTAGTGGGGGGGGAGGTCAGCCCCAGCATTTT
TRBV4-1	TRBD2	TRBJ2-3	once	15	CASSQVGTSGDTQYF	TGCGCCAGCAGCCAAGTTGGTACTAGCGGGGATACGCAGTATTTT
TRBV6-5	TRBD2	TRBJ2-1	.	15	CASGQTSGGASEQFF	TGTGCCAGCGGCCAGACTAGCGGGGGGGCCAGTGAGCAGTTCTTC
TRBV4-1	.	TRBJ1-2	.	14	CASSRRQETFGYTF	TGCGCCAGCAGCCGACGACAGGAGACCTTTGGCTACACCTTC
TRBV18	TRBD1	TRBJ1-2	.	16	CASSPSGGADPSGYTF	TGTGCCAGCTCACCCTCAGGGGGCGCAGATCCCTCTGGCTACACCTTC
TRBV7-3	.	TRBJ1-1	once	14	CASRPTEMNTEAFF	TGTGCCAGCCGCCCGACTGAGATGAACACTGAAGCTTTCTTT
TRBV4-2	.	TRBJ2-3	.	15	CASSHDDGSTDTQYF	TGTGCCAGCAGCCATGACGACGGGAGCACAGATACGCAGTATTTT
TRBV18	.	TRBJ1-4	.	14	CASSRRGEREKLFF	TGTGCCAGCTCACGGAGGGGAGAAAGAGAAAAACTGTTTTTT
TRBV30	.	TRBJ1-6	.	16	CAWSVRPQGNNSPLHF	TGTGCCTGGAGTGTACGTCCCCAGGGGAATAATTCACCCCTCCACTTT
TRBV11-2	.	TRBJ1-1	.	14	CASSLDRTASKAFF	TGTGCCAGCAGCTTAGATCGCACTGCCTCTAAAGCTTTCTTT
TRBV19	TRBD1	TRBJ1-6	.	14	CASRRQGENSPLHF	TGTGCCAGCAGGAGACAGGGGGAGAATTCACCCCTCCACTTT
TRBV3-1/TRBV3-2	.	TRBJ1-2	.	15	CASSQAGLPNYGYTF	TGTGCCAGCAGCCAAGCGGGACTCCCTAACTATGGCTACACCTTC
TRBV6-5	.	TRBJ2-3	once	16	CASSCPTSRVTDTQYF	TGTGCCAGCAGTTGCCCTACAAGCAGGGTGACAGATACGCAGTATTTT
TRBV5-1	.	TRBJ2-3	.	13	CASSQGSTDTQYF	TGCGCCAGCTCCCAGGGTAGCACAGATACGCAGTATTTT
TRBV19	TRBD1	TRBJ1-4	.	17	CASSRGTGGRTNEKLFF	TGTGCCAGTAGTAGGGGGACAGGGGGTCGAACTAATGAAAAACTGTTTTTT
TRBV6-6	.	TRBJ1-6	.	14	CASRADTGNSPLHF	TGTGCCAGCAGGGCGGACACCGGAAATTCACCCCTCCACTTT
TRBV3-1/TRBV3-2	.	TRBJ2-2	.	14	CASSLNGAGGELFF	TGTGCCAGCAGCCTGAATGGTGCAGGCGGGGAGCTGTTTTTT
TRBV29-1	TRBD1	TRBJ1-4	.	15	CSVEQTGPSGGKLFF	TGCAGCGTTGAACAGACAGGGCCGAGTGGGGGGAAACTGTTTTTT
TRBV7-3	TRBD1	TRBJ2-7	.	14	CASSPGTGAHEQYF	TGTGCCAGCAGCCCTGGGACAGGGGCTCACGAGCAGTACTTC
TRBV6-5	TRBD1	TRBJ2-3	.	15	CASSTGITYTDTQYF	TGTGCCAGCTCGACAGGGATAACATATACAGATACGCAGTATTTT
TRBV15	.	TRBJ1-1	few	15	CATSRDPTGDTEAFF	TGTGCCACCAGCAGAGATCCCACGGGGGACACTGAAGCTTTCTTT
TRBV10-2	TRBD2	TRBJ2-1	.	15	CASSPAGVGYNEQFF	TGCGCCAGCAGCCCAGCGGGGGTTGGCTACAATGAGCAGTTCTTC
TRBV5-8	TRBD1	TRBJ2-2	few	16	CASSPWTGGGTGELFF	TGTGCCAGCAGCCCCTGGACAGGGGGCGGCACCGGGGAGCTGTTTTTT
TRBV14	.	TRBJ2-1	.	16	CASSRAGQGPYNEQFF	TGTGCCAGCAGCCGAGCGGGGCAGGGGCCCTACAATGAGCAGTTCTTC
TRBV2	.	TRBJ1-6	.	15	CASPGMDSYNSPLHF	TGTGCCAGTCCCGGAATGGACAGCTATAATTCACCCCTCCACTTT
TRBV5-4	TRBD1	TRBJ1-2	.	13	CASSSPGQGGYTF	TGTGCCAGCAGCTCCCCGGGACAGGGTGGCTACACCTTC
TRBV6-1	.	TRBJ2-3	.	15	CASSEGGGGTDTQYF	TGTGCCAGCAGTGAAGGGGGGGGCGGCACAGATACGCAGTATTTT
TRBV10-2	.	TRBJ1-1	few	15	CASTSQTSRNTEAFF	TGCGCCAGCACATCGCAGACCTCTAGAAACACTGAAGCTTTCTTT
TRBV9	.	TRBJ1-3	.	17	CASSVVDSSSSGNTIYF	TGTGCCAGCAGCGTAGTAGACAGCAGCAGCTCTGGAAACACCATATATTTT
TRBV2	.	TRBJ2-1	.	15	CASSGSPDSYNEQFF	TGTGCCAGCAGTGGTAGCCCAGACTCCTACAATGAGCAGTTCTTC
TRBV5-6	TRBD1	TRBJ2-1	.	14	CASRPGQEYNEQFF	TGTGCCAGCAGACCGGGACAGGAATACAATGAGCAGTTCTTC
TRBV7-2	.	TRBJ2-1	few	15	CASSFGQRNYNEQFF	TGTGCCAGCAGCTTCGGACAGAGGAACTACAATGAGCAGTTCTTC
TRBV6-4	.	TRBJ2-7	few	14	CASSDGGASYEQYF	TGTGCCAGCAGTGACGGGGGGGCCTCCTACGAGCAGTACTTC
TRBV6-5	.	TRBJ1-6	once	15	CASTRASGSNSPLHF	TGTGCCAGCACTCGGGCGAGCGGTTCTAATTCACCCCTCCACTTT
TRBV7-9	TRBD1	TRBJ1-2	.	13	CASSLGQNYGYTF	TGTGCCAGCAGCTTGGGACAGAACTATGGCTACACCTTC
TRBV19	.	TRBJ1-1	few	15	CASRSESGALTEAFF	TGTGCCAGTAGGTCCGAATCAGGGGCCCTCACTGAAGCTTTCTTT